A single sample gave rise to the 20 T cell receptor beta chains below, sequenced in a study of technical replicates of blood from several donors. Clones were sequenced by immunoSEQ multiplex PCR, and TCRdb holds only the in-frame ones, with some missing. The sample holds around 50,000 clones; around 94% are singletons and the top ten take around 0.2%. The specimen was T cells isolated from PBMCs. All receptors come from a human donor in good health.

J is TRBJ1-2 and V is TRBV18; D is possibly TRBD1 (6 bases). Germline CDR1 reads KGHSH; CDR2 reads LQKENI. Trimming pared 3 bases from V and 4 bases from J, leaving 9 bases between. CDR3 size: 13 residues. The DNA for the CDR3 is TGTGCCAGCTCACCGGACAGCCTCTATGGCTACACCTTC. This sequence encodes CASSPDSLYGYTF.

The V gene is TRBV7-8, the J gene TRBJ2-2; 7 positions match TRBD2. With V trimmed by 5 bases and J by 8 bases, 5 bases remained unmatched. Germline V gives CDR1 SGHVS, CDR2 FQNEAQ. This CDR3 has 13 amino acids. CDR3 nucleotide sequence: TGTGCCAGCAGCACACTAGCGTCTGGGGAGCTGTTTTTT. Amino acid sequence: CASSTLASGELFF.

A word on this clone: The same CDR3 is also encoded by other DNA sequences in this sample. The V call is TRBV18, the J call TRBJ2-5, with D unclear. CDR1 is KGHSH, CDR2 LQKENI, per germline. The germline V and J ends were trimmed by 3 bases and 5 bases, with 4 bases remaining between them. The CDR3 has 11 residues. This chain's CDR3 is CASSPGETQYF. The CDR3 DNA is TGTGCCAGCTCACCGGGCGAGACCCAGTACTTC.

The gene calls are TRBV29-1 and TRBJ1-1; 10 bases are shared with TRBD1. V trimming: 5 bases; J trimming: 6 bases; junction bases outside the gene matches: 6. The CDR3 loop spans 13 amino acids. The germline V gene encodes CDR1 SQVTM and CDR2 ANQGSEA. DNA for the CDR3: TGCAGCGTTAGACAGGGGGCGTCTGCTGAAGCTTTCTTT. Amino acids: CSVRQGASAEAFF.

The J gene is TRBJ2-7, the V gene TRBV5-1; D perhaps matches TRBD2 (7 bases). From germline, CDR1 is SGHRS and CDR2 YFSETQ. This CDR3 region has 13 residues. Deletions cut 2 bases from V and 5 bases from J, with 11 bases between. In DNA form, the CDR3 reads TGCGCCAGCAGCTTCGGGGGGCCTGACGAGCAGTACTTC. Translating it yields CASSFGGPDEQYF.

CDR3 DNA: TGCAGCGTTGTCGGAGGGCCCAACACCGGGGAGCTGTTTTTT. Translated, it gives CSVVGGPNTGELFF. The V and J genes are TRBV29-1 and TRBJ2-2; a weak D match, TRBD2 (6 bases). The V gene lost 4 bases and the J gene lost 2 bases, with 11 bases spanning the gap. The CDR3 is 14 residues long. The germline V gene has CDR1 SQVTM and CDR2 ANQGSEA.

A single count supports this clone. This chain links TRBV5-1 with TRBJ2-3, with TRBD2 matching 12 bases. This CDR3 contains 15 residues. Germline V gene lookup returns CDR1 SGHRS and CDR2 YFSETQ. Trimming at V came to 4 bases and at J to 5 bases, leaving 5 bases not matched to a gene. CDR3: CASSTGLAGGDTQYF. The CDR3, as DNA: TGCGCCAGCAGCACGGGACTAGCGGGCGGAGATACGCAGTATTTT. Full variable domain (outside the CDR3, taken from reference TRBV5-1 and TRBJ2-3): KAGVTQTPRYLIKTRGQQVTLSCSPISGHRSVSWYQQTPGQGLQFLFEYFSETQRNKGNFPGRFSGRQFSNSRSEMNVSTLELGDSALYLCASSTGLAGGDTQYFGPGTRLTVL.

The CDR3, as DNA: TGTGCTGCTACAGGGGGCTCGTTCGCTGAAGCTTTCTTT. This translates into CAATGGSFAEAFF. V gene TRBV6-5 combines with J gene TRBJ1-1; 9 positions match TRBD1. Germline-derived CDR1 and CDR2 are MNHEY and SVGAGI. The CDR3 consists of 13 residues.

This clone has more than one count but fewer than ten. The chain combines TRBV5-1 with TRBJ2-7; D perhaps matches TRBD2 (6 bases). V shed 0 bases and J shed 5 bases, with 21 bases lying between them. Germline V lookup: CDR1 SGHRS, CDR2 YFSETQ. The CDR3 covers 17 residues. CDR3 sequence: CASSLEVGLATGNEQYF. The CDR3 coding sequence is TGCGCCAGCAGCTTGGAGGTGGGCCTAGCGACCGGAAACGAGCAGTACTTC.

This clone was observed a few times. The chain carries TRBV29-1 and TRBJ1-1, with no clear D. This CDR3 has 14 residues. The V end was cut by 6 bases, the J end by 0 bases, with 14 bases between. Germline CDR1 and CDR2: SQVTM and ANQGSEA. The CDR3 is CSVTRRTMNTEAFF. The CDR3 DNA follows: TGCAGCGTCACGCGGAGGACCATGAACACTGAAGCTTTCTTT. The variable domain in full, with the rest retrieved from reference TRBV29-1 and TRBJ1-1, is SAVISQKPSRDICQRGTSLTIQCQVDSQVTMMFWYRQQPGQSLTLIATANQGSEATYESGFVIDKFPISRPNLTFSTLTVSNMSPEDSSIYLCSVTRRTMNTEAFFGQGTRLTVV.

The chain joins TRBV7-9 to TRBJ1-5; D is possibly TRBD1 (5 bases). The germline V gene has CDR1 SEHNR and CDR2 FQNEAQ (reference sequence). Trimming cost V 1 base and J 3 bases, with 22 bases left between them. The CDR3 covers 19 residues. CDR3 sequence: CASSLDPLGGVIANQPQHF. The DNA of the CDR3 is TGTGCCAGCAGCTTAGATCCACTCGGGGGGGTAATAGCCAATCAGCCCCAGCATTTT.

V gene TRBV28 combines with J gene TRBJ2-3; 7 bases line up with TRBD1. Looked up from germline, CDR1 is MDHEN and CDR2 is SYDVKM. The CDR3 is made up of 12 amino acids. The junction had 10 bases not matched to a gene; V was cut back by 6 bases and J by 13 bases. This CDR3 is CASRLAGQAKYF. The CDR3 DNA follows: TGTGCCAGCAGGCTGGCCGGACAGGCAAAGTATTTT.

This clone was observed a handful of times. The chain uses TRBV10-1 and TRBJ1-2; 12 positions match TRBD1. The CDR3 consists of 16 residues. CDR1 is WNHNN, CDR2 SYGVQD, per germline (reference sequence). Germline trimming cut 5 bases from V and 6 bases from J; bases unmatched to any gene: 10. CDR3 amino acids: CASSYLRDRGPDGYTF. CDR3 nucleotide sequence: TGCGCCAGCAGTTATCTACGGGACAGGGGGCCGGATGGCTACACCTTC.

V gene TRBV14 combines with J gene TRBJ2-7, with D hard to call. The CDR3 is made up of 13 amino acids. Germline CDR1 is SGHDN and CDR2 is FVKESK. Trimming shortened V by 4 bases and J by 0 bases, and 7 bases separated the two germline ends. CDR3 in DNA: TGTGCCAGCAGCCCGGCTAGCTCCTACGAGCAGTACTTC. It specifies CASSPASSYEQYF.

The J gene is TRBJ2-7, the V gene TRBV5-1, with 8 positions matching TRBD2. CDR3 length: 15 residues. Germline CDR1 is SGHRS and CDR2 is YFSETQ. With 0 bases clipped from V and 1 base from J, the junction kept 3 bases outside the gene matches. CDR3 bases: TGCGCCAGCAGCTTGGTGAGCGGGGGATCCTACGAGCAGTACTTC. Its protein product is CASSLVSGGSYEQYF.

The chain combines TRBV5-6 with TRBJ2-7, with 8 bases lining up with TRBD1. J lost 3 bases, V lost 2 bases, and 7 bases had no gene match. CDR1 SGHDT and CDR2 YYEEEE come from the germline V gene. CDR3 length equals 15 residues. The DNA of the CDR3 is TGTGCCAGCAGCTTTAACGCCGGGACAGGCTACGAGCAGTACTTC. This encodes CASSFNAGTGYEQYF.

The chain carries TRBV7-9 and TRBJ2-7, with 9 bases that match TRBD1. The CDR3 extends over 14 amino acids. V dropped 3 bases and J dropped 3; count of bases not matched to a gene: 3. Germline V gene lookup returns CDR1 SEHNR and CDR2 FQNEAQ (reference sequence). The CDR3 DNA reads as TGTGCCAGCAGCTTTCCGGGACAGGGCTACGAGCAGTACTTC. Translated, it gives CASSFPGQGYEQYF.

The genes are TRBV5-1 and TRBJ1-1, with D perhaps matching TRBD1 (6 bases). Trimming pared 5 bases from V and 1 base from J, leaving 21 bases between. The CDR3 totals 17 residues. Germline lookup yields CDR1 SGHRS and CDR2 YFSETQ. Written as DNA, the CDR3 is TGCGCCAGCAGACTGGGTGGTTTGGGGGCCTGGAACACTGAAGCTTTCTTT. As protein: CASRLGGLGAWNTEAFF.

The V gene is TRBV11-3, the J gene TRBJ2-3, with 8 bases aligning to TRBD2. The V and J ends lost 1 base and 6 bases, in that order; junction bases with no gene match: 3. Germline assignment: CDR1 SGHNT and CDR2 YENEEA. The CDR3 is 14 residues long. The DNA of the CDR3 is TGTGCCAGCAGCTTAGGACTAGCGCAGGATACGCAGTATTTT. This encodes CASSLGLAQDTQYF.

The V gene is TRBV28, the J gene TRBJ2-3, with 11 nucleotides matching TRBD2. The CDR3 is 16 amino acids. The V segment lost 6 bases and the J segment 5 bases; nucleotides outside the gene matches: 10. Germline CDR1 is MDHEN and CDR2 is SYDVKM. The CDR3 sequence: CASSSSISGGVDTQYF. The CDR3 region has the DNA TGTGCCAGCAGCTCCAGTATTAGCGGGGGGGTAGATACGCAGTATTTT.